This passage covers 19 T cell receptor beta chains from one sample sequenced in a study of T cell responses to AZD1222 COVID-19 vaccine. Profiled with immunoSEQ multiplex PCR; TCRdb holds only in-frame clones, not every one. The table shows more than 110,000 clones, with under 95% occurring only once. The sample here was peripheral blood, taken on day 0 of AZD1222 vaccination. These receptors were obtained from an adult in good health.

The CDR3 nucleotides read TGTGCCAGCAGCCTTACCGGGACAGGTATGGAGCCCCAGCATTTT. Amino acid sequence: CASSLTGTGMEPQHF. This chain uses TRBV11-2 with TRBJ1-5; 8 bases are shared with TRBD1. The length of the CDR3 is 15 residues. CDR1 is SGHAT and CDR2 is FQNNGV in the germline V gene. The junction had 11 bases not matched to a gene; V was cut back by 5 bases and J by 8 bases.

V gene TRBV19 combines with J gene TRBJ1-1; 7 bases are a match to TRBD1. Germline CDR1 is LNHDA and CDR2 is SQIVND (reference sequence). Trimming removed 3 bases from V and 3 bases from J; junction bases left unmatched: 1. The CDR3 contains 13 residues. CDR3 coding DNA: TGTGCCAGTAGTATCGACAGGGACACTGAAGCTTTCTTT. Residues: CASSIDRDTEAFF.

The table lists this clone with a few counts. V gene TRBV28 combines with J gene TRBJ2-7; 11 bases are shared with TRBD1. This CDR3 contains 15 residues. J gave up 6 bases and V 2 bases, and 6 bases lay outside the gene matches. CDR1 MDHEN and CDR2 SYDVKM come from the germline V gene. The CDR3 bases are TGTGCCAGCAGTTTACCCCGGACAGGGGGCGCCGAGCAGTACTTC. This sequence encodes CASSLPRTGGAEQYF.

This chain connects TRBV12-3 or TRBV12-4 to TRBJ1-1; 7 bases align to TRBD1. This CDR3 region has 13 residues. V lost 6 bases to trimming and J lost 9 bases; unmatched junction nucleotides: 10. The CDR3 protein is CASSPKTGVKAFF. CDR3 nucleotides: TGTGCCAGCAGCCCTAAAACAGGGGTGAAAGCTTTCTTT.

The V call is TRBV20-1, the J call TRBJ2-7; D ambiguous. Germline CDR1 is DFQATT and CDR2 is SNEGSKA (reference sequence). The V gene lost 5 bases and the J gene lost 7 bases, with 12 bases spanning the gap. The CDR3 is 11 amino acids. The CDR3 nucleotides read TGCAGTGCTCGGTCCCCCCGAGAGCAGTACTTC. Translating gives CSARSPREQYF.

The sample holds a few counts of this clone. The V gene is TRBV27, the J gene TRBJ2-1; TRBD2 agrees at 14 bases. The CDR3 length is 17 residues. J lost 4 bases, V lost 7 bases, and 9 bases had no gene match. Germline CDR1 reads MNHEY; CDR2 reads SMNVEV (reference sequence). In DNA, the CDR3 is TGTGCCAGCAAACCCAAGGGACTAGCGGGAGTATACAATGAGCAGTTCTTC. It translates to CASKPKGLAGVYNEQFF.

The chain has TRBV11-2 and TRBJ2-5, with TRBD2 matching over 8 bases. In germline, CDR1 is SGHAT, CDR2 FQNNGV. The J segment lost 1 base and the V segment lost 5 bases, leaving 6 bases of the junction unmatched. CDR3 length: 15 residues. The CDR3 loop reads CASSQITSGQETQYF. The CDR3 DNA sequence: TGTGCCAGCAGCCAAATAACTAGCGGCCAAGAGACCCAGTACTTC.

V is TRBV5-6 and J is TRBJ1-3; the match to TRBD1 covers 9 bases. With 0 bases clipped from V and 7 bases from J, the junction kept 5 bases outside the gene matches. The germline CDR1 and CDR2 sequences are SGHDT and YYEEEE. The CDR3 loop spans 15 amino acids. CDR3 sequence (DNA): TGTGCCAGCAGCTTGGCCGGGACAGGGATGAACACCATATATTTT. Protein: CASSLAGTGMNTIYF.

This clone was recorded once. The J gene is TRBJ2-7, the V gene TRBV5-4; unclear D gene. Deletions cut 6 bases from V and 3 bases from J, with 13 bases between. The CDR3 covers 13 residues. Looked up from germline, CDR1 is SGHNT and CDR2 is YYREEE (reference sequence). The CDR3 coding sequence is TGTGCCAGCACCAGGCAAGGGTTCTACGAGCAGTACTTC. This encodes CASTRQGFYEQYF.

The chain is built from TRBV10-3 and TRBJ1-5; TRBD1 aligns across 7 bases. Germline V CDR1 and CDR2: ENHRY, SYGVKD. The CDR3 length is 12 residues. Trimming cost V 8 bases and J 6 bases; bases outside gene matches: 4. CDR3 nucleotides: TGTGCCATCGGCTACAGGGGTCAGCCCCAGCATTTT. Its protein is CAIGYRGQPQHF.

The chain combines TRBV5-5 with TRBJ1-1; D is unresolved. Germline CDR1 reads SGHKS; CDR2 reads YYEKEE (reference sequence). This CDR3 spans 14 amino acids. Trimming shortened V by 0 bases and J by 4 bases, and 10 bases separated the two germline ends. In DNA, the CDR3 is TGTGCCAGCAGCTTGGGGGATCTTGCCACTGAAGCTTTCTTT. It codes for CASSLGDLATEAFF.

This clone has a single count. The V and J genes are TRBV30 and TRBJ2-3; the D gene is possibly TRBD1 (6 bases). The germline V gene encodes CDR1 GTSNPN and CDR2 SVGIG (reference sequence). CDR3 length: 15 residues. The V end was cut by 1 base, the J end by 1 base, with 12 bases between. This CDR3 is CAWSAPDSRTDTQYF. The CDR3 DNA follows: TGTGCCTGGAGTGCACCGGACAGCCGCACAGATACGCAGTATTTT. Filled out from reference TRBV30 and TRBJ2-3, the complete variable domain reads SQTIHQWPATLVQPVGSPLSLECTVEGTSNPNLYWYRQAAGRGLQLLFYSVGIGQISSEVPQNLSASRPQDRQFILSSKKLLLSDSGFYLCAWSAPDSRTDTQYFGPGTRLTVL.

Details on this clone: Germline is not matched at one junction end, which may reflect a read error. Other nucleotide sequences in the sample specify the same CDR3. The V and J genes are TRBV15 and TRBJ2-3; a possible D gene is TRBD1 (5 bases). CDR3 size: 12 residues. CDR1 is LNHNV and CDR2 is YYDKDF in the germline V gene (reference sequence). The CDR3 here is CATSRASDTQYF. The CDR3 bases are TGCGCCACCAGCAGGGCCTCAGATACGCAGTATTTT.

As concerns this clone: Relative to the germline gene, one junction end is altered; a read error may explain this. CDR3 nucleotides: TGTGCCAGCAGTTCCCCGGGGGCCCGTCAGTACAGTGAGCAGTTCTTC. As protein: CASSSPGARQYSEQFF. The J gene is TRBJ2-1, the V gene TRBV28, with D perhaps TRBD1 or TRBD2 (6 bases each). Germline-derived CDR1 and CDR2 are MDHEN and SYDVKM. This CDR3 comprises 16 residues. Drawing the rest from reference TRBV28 and TRBJ2-1, the complete variable domain is DVKVTQSSRYLVKRTGEKVFLECVQDMDHENMFWYRQDPGLGLRLIYFSYDVKMKEKGDIPEGYSVSREKKERFSLILESASTNQTSMYLCASSSPGARQYSEQFFGPGTRLTVL.

This rearrangement joins TRBV10-3 to TRBJ2-1; D ambiguous. V lost 6 bases, J lost 8 bases, and 20 bases lay in between. The CDR3 is 15 amino acids. In germline, CDR1 is ENHRY, CDR2 SYGVKD. CDR3 region: CAIRTDDSSFDEQFF. CDR3 sequence (DNA): TGTGCCATCAGGACCGATGATTCCTCCTTCGATGAGCAGTTCTTC.

This clone was seen once. V is TRBV2 and J is TRBJ1-1; D is unresolved. The germline V gene has CDR1 SNHLY and CDR2 FYNNEI. Deletions cut 6 bases from V and 1 base from J, with 18 bases between. The CDR3 consists of 16 residues. The DNA for the CDR3 is TGTGCCAGCAGAAGGGAGTCCCCCATGTGGAACACTGAAGCTTTCTTT. The encoded protein is CASRRESPMWNTEAFF.

This clone was counted a single time. The J gene is TRBJ2-1, the V gene TRBV23-1; TRBD1 agrees at 11 bases. TRBV23-1 is identified as an open reading frame with a role that is uncertain. The CDR3 covers 19 residues. V was clipped by 6 bases and J by 2 bases; unmatched bases: 15. CDR3 region: CASRTTGTGGTRTYNEQFF. The CDR3 region has the DNA TGCGCCAGCAGGACCACCGGGACAGGGGGGACGAGGACCTACAATGAGCAGTTCTTC.

This chain uses TRBV3-1 (or the pseudogene TRBV3-2) with TRBJ2-7; D call uncertain. The CDR3 loop spans 11 amino acids. Germline CDR1 LGHDT, CDR2 YNNKEL (reference sequence). V dropped 6 bases and J dropped 2 bases, with 5 bases sitting between them. The CDR3 DNA follows: TGTGCCAGCAGTAGGGCCTACGAGCAGTACTTC. Translation: CASSRAYEQYF.

The V call is TRBV20-1, the J call TRBJ1-2; TRBD1 might be the D (5 bases). The length of the CDR3 is 14 residues. V was trimmed by 3 bases and J by 1 base, leaving 12 bases between them. Germline loops: CDR1 DFQATT, CDR2 SNEGSKA (reference sequence). The CDR3 sequence: CSASLTEVNYGYTF. Written as DNA, the CDR3 is TGCAGTGCTAGTTTGACAGAGGTTAACTATGGCTACACCTTC.